This T cell receptor beta chain was captured in a study of Graves' ophthalmopathy and Graves' hyperthyroidism. Study-wide results and limits: The model's ophthalmopathy progression predictions had less than 71% sensitivity and 72.22% specificity.

This clonotype was picked up many times. Its antigen is undetermined. The sequenced template was RNA, covering the TCR beta CDR3 region. First-round RT-PCR with HTBI primers preceded a second-round multiplex PCR. In TCRdb, the multiplex PCR reads were re-called with MiXCR into one record per CDR3 protein. The data contain around 670,000 distinct CDR3 sequences, roughly 40% of them singletons. The germline V gene has CDR1 LNHNV and CDR2 YYDKDF (reference sequence). V trimming: 1 base; J trimming: 2 bases; junction bases outside the gene matches: 4. CDR3 length: 16 residues. Sequenced: peripheral blood. This chain links TRBV15 with TRBJ1-5; 8 positions match TRBD1. This clonotype was obtained from an adult man with Graves' ophthalmopathy. CDR3 in DNA: TGTGCCACCAGCAGAGCGCAGGGGGCGGGCAATCAGCCCCAGCATTTT. It translates to CATSRAQGAGNQPQHF.